What follows describes a single T cell receptor beta chain. Its antigen is not known. This sample is part of a study of shared clonotypes between healthy human individuals. Study-wide background: For every donor, three CD4 naive, three CD4 memory, two CD8 naive and one CD8 memory plates were used. Notes on the study in general: For naive CD4 cells, roughly 4.6% of clonotypes were shared across a few donors.

This CDR3 region has 15 residues. Some 27,000 T cell genomes, or about 0.2 ug DNA, went into the sorted-subset replicate PCRs. Clones were sequenced by immunoSEQ multiplex PCR, and TCRdb holds only the in-frame ones, with some missing. This table has 200,000 to 250,000 clones, 65% to 70% appearing once. A CD45RA+ naive subset and a CD45RA-negative memory subset were split from CD4+ cells. The V call is TRBV1, the J call TRBJ2-6; whether TRBD2, the table's D call, matches the DNA was not checked. TRBV1 is reported as a pseudogene. The sequencing sample was made of memory CD4+ T cells sorted from blood. As for subset: CD45RA-negative fraction. The receptor was derived from a man aged 25 to 45 in good health. The CDR3 DNA follows: TGCACCAGCAGGAAACCGGGTTTGCGGGCCAACGTCCTGACTTTC. Translation: CTSRKPGLRANVLTF.